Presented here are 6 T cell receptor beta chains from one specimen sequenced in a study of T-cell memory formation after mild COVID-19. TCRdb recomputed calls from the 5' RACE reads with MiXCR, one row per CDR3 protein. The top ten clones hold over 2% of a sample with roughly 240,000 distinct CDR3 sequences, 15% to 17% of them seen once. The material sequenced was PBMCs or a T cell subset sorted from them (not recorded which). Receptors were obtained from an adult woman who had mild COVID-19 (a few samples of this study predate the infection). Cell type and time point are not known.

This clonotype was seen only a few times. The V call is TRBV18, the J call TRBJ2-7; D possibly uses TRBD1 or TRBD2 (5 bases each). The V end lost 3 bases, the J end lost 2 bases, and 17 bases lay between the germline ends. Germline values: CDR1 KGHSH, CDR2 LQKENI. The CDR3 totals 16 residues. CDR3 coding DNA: TGTGCCAGCTCACCGGGGGAAGTCGGGGCCACCTACGAGCAGTACTTC. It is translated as CASSPGEVGATYEQYF.

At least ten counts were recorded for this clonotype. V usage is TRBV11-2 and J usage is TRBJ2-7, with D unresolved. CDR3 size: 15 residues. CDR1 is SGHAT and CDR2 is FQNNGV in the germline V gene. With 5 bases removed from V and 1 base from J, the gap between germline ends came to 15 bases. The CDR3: CASSLSGGSSYEQYF. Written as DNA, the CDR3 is TGTGCCAGCAGCCTCAGTGGTGGTAGTTCCTACGAGCAGTACTTC.

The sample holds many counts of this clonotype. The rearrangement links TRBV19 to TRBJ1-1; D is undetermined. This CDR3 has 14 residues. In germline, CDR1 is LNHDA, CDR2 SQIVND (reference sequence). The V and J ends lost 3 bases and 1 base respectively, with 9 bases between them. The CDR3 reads CASSIPAGNTEAFF. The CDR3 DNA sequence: TGTGCCAGTAGTATCCCAGCAGGGAACACTGAAGCTTTCTTT.

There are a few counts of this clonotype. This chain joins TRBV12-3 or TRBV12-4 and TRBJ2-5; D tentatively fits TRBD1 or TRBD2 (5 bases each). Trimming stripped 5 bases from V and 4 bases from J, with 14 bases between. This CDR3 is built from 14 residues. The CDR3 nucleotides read TGTGCCAGCAGTCCCGGGACCGACCCAGAGACCCAGTACTTC. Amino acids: CASSPGTDPETQYF.

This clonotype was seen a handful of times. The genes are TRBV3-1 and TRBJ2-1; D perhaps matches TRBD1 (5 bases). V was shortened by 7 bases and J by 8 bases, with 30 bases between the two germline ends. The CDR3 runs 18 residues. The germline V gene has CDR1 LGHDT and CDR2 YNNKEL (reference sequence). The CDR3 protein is CASTSKGSPWYSGHEQFF. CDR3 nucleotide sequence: TGTGCCAGCACCTCCAAGGGGTCTCCTTGGTATTCGGGCCATGAGCAGTTCTTC.

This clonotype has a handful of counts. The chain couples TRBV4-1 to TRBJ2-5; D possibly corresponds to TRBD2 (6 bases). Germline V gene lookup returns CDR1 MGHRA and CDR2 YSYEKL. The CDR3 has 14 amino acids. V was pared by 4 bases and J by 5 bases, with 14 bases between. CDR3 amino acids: CASSLSLREETQYF. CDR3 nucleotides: TGCGCCAGCAGCCTCTCCCTCCGGGAGGAGACCCAGTACTTC.